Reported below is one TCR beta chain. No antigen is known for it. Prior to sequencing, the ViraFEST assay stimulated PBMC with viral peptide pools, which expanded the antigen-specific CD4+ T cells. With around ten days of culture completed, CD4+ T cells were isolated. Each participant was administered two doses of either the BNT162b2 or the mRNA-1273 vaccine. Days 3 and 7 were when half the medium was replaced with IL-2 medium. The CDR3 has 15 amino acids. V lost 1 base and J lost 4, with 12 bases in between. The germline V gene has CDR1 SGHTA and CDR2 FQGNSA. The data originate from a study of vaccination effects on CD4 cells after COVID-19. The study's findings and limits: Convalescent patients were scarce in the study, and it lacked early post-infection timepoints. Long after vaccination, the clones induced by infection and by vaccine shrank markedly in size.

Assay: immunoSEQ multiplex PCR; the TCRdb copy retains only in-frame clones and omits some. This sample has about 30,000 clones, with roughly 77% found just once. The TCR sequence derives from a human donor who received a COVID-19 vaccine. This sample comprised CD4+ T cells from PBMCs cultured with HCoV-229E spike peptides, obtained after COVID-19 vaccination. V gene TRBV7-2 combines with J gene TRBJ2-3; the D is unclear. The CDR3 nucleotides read TGTGCCAGCAGCTTAGGCCCCCTCGGTGCAGATACGCAGTATTTT. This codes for CASSLGPLGADTQYF. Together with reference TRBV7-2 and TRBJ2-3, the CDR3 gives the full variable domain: GAGVSQSPSNKVTEKGKDVELRCDPISGHTALYWYRQSLGQGLEFLIYFQGNSAPDKSGLPSDRFSAERTGGSVSTLTIQRTQQEDSAVYLCASSLGPLGADTQYFGPGTRLTVL.